This T cell receptor beta chain emerged from a study of shared clonotypes between healthy human individuals. Study-wide findings and caveats: Of the naive CD4 clonotypes, roughly 5.2% were shared across a handful of donors. Sampling was confined to blood; repertoires within tissues likely differ. Memory subsets had estimated richness that was generally smaller than that of naive subsets.

With regard to this clone: Its antigen remains unidentified. The same CDR3 can be traced to other DNA sequences in this sample.

In replicate PCRs of sorted subsets, approximately 190 ng DNA, approximately 30,000 T cell genomes, was used. Sequenced by immunoSEQ multiplex PCR; TCRdb stores in-frame clones only, minus some. The table lists around 2,100,000 clones, 85% to 95% of them singletons. Naive CD8 populations comprised CD45RO-negative cells positively selected for CCR7, excluding terminally differentiated effector memory CD45RA+ cells. V was clipped by 5 bases and J by 5 bases, with 6 bases between them. Germline V gene lookup returns CDR1 SEHNR and CDR2 FQNEAQ (reference sequence). This CDR3 spans 12 amino acids. The TCR originated in a man younger than 30 in good health. Sequenced input: naive CD8+ T cells sorted from blood. The chain combines TRBV7-9 with TRBJ2-2, with D possibly being TRBD1 (5 bases). The CDR3 bases are TGTGCCAGCAGCCAGGGTACCGGGGAGCTGTTTTTT. Translation gives CASSQGTGELFF.